The sample holds many counts of the clone carrying this T cell receptor (beta chain). Germline-derived CDR1 and CDR2 are SGHDT and YYEEEE. V lost 0 bases and J lost 3, with 9 bases in between. CDR3 length: 14 amino acids. This sample stems from a study of read filtering for tumor transcriptome and immune sequencing. This library used around 400 ng RNA and molecular barcoded adaptors spanning alpha/delta and beta/gamma chains. TCRdb processed the reads anew with MiXCR; each CDR3 protein has one entry. The data contain approximately 58,000 distinct CDR3 sequences, 20% to 25% of them singletons. Sequencing input: a population of CD138-negative cells sorted from bone marrow. The receptor was isolated from a donor at least 40 years old with multiple myeloma. The chain joins TRBV5-6 to TRBJ1-1; the D is unclear. The CDR3: CASSLESRDTEAFF. The CDR3, as DNA: TGTGCCAGCAGCTTGGAGTCACGAGACACTGAAGCTTTCTTT.